The 18 T cell receptor beta chains reported below all come from one sample, sequenced in a study of CXCR3-negative and CXCR3-positive naive CD8 T cells. Libraries of TRB cDNA were made by 5' RACE and carried UMIs. TCRdb re-called the 5' RACE reads, yielding one record per CDR3 amino acid sequence without DNA. The sample holds some 66,000 distinct CDR3 sequences. Sample: naive CXCR3- CD8+ T cells from blood. Subset meaning: CD45RO-CCR7+CD27+CD95- naive CD8+ T cells lacking CXCR3 (TNR3-). The receptors shown here come from a human donor in good health. Some clones in this sample may be carry-over from other donors' samples.

The chain carries TRBV29-1 and TRBJ2-1; the TCRdb D gene call, TRBD1, has no DNA to confirm it. The CDR3 is 14 amino acids. The germline gives CDR1 SQVTM, CDR2 ANQGSEA. This CDR3 is CSVAGDRGFNEQFF.

The V call is TRBV5-5, the J call TRBJ2-7. The CDR3 spans 13 residues. Germline-derived CDR1 and CDR2 are SGHKS and YYEKEE (reference sequence). The CDR3 loop is CASSLTVSYEQYF.

The rearrangement uses TRBV27 and TRBJ2-7; TCRdb picks TRBD1, but there is no DNA to check that call. CDR1 is MNHEY, CDR2 SMNVEV, per germline (reference sequence). The CDR3 contains 15 residues. The CDR3: CASSYAGTGTNEQYF.

This clonotype is classed as medium-sized by frequency. The rearrangement links TRBV7-3 to TRBJ1-1; the TCRdb D gene call, TRBD1, has no DNA to confirm it. The CDR3 consists of 13 residues. CDR1 is SGHTA and CDR2 is FQGTGA in the germline V gene. CDR3 in amino acids: CASSWTGNTEAFF.

The chain employs TRBV12-3 or TRBV12-4 and TRBJ2-7. The CDR3 runs 13 residues. The CDR3 is CASSANLYYEQYF.

The J gene is TRBJ2-3, the V gene TRBV4-3. The CDR3 has 16 amino acids. CDR1 and CDR2 (germline): LGHNA, YSLEER. CDR3 sequence: CASSQDVDGSTDTQYF.

This chain uses TRBV5-1 with TRBJ2-3. This CDR3 contains 15 residues. Germline CDR1 reads SGHRS; CDR2 reads YFSETQ. The CDR3 reads CASSSYGASTDTQYF.

The chain uses TRBV29-1 and TRBJ2-5. Germline assignment: CDR1 SQVTM and CDR2 ANQGSEA. This CDR3 is built from 12 residues. This CDR3 reads CSVERDQETQYF.

The V and J genes are TRBV6-5 and TRBJ2-3; the TCRdb call, TRBD1, lacks DNA for checking. The CDR3 is 15 amino acids. Germline V gives CDR1 MNHEY, CDR2 SVGAGI. This CDR3 is CASSSRWASTDTQYF.

J is TRBJ1-2 and V is TRBV12-3 or TRBV12-4; TCRdb proposes TRBD1, but this gene call is untestable without DNA. There are 13 residues in the CDR3. The CDR3 here is CASSSGLHYGYTF.

This sequence joins TRBV3-1 and TRBJ2-3; the D call of TRBD2 rests on TCRdb alone, since no DNA is present to check it. Per germline, CDR1 LGHDT and CDR2 YNNKEL (reference sequence). The CDR3 is made up of 15 amino acids. The CDR3 protein is CASSQEVAGTDTQYF.

The gene calls are TRBV28 and TRBJ1-2; TCRdb's D call of TRBD1 is untestable without DNA. The germline CDR1 and CDR2 sequences are MDHEN and SYDVKM. CDR3 length: 16 amino acids. CDR3 region: CASSLGQGGLNYGYTF.

The chain has TRBV7-3 and TRBJ1-1; absent DNA, TCRdb's TRBD1 call cannot be checked. CDR3 size: 15 residues. Germline V CDR1 and CDR2: SGHTA, FQGTGA. The CDR3 spells CASSAAQGESTEAFF.

This chain connects TRBV7-9 to TRBJ2-1; TCRdb's D call of TRBD1 is untestable without DNA. Germline V CDR1 and CDR2: SEHNR, FQNEAQ (reference sequence). The CDR3 extends over 14 amino acids. CDR3 amino acids: CASSPPGHFNEQFF. Supplemented by reference TRBV7-9 and TRBJ2-1, the full variable domain reads DTGVSQNPRHKITKRGQNVTFRCDPISEHNRLYWYRQTLGQGPEFLTYFQNEAQLEKSRLLSDRFSAERPKGSFSTLEIQRTEQGDSAMYLCASSPPGHFNEQFFGPGTRLTVL.

This sequence joins TRBV29-1 and TRBJ2-7; the TRBD1 assignment by TCRdb is unverifiable without DNA. This CDR3 comprises 11 residues. The germline V gene has CDR1 SQVTM and CDR2 ANQGSEA. The CDR3 loop reads CSVSRGLEQYF.

The chain uses TRBV9 and TRBJ2-1. The germline V gene encodes CDR1 SGDLS and CDR2 YYNGEE. The CDR3 has 17 amino acids. CDR3 sequence reads: CASSVEARSTFTDEQFF.

The V call is TRBV4-3, the J call TRBJ1-4; TCRdb's D call of TRBD1 is untestable without DNA. The germline CDR1 and CDR2 sequences are LGHNA and YSLEER. The CDR3 runs to 15 residues. Here the CDR3 reads CASSQRGASNEKLFF.

The chain joins TRBV7-9 to TRBJ2-4; TCRdb indicates TRBD1, and absent DNA this call remains unverified. Germline loops: CDR1 SEHNR, CDR2 FQNEAQ (reference sequence). This CDR3 region has 14 residues. This CDR3 reads CASSPPDSKNIQYF.